Detailed here is one T cell receptor (beta chain). What antigen it recognizes has not been identified. No qualities accompany the bases; no much larger clone lies one base away. Collaborating institutions collected whole blood in K2EDTA tubes following their own protocols. For TCRbeta analysis, collaborator samples were shipped as frozen whole blood, as isolated PBMCs, or as DNA extracted from either sample type. The data stem from a study of blood T cell repertoires in COVID-19 (TCRdb year 2020). With regard to the full study: The collaborator samples originated in the United States, Italy and Spain and spanned the acute and convalescent phases of COVID-19. The material from the prospective study consisted of cDNA or gDNA derived from T cells, B-cell-depleted T cells, or PBMCs. Deeply sampled blood TCRbeta repertoires from subjects exposed to, actively infected with, or recovered from COVID-19 were included in the dataset. The repertoires were released in a freely available public database intended as a resource for research on the immune response to SARS-CoV-2. Samples came from the ongoing ImmuneRACE study (first 160 participants) plus 1,254 subjects from 6 global collaborators. The sample metadata nearly always contained a de-identified subject ID, COVID-19 status, age in years and sex. Where HLA class I and class II types were available, the types were taken from metadata supplied by the sample provider, not from assay-based typing.

TCRbeta CDR3 regions were amplified from genomic DNA by means of the immunoSEQ Assay, a bias-controlled multiplex PCR. Per the original workflow: Within the assay, amplification of reference gene primers was used to estimate how many nucleated cells each sample contained. To quantify the absolute abundance of each unique TCRbeta CDR3 rearrangement, sequence reads were collapsed and filtered. For each sample, productive Simpson clonality was calculated by taking the square root of Simpson's diversity index across productive rearrangements. In its TCRdb copy, this immuneACCESS table keeps in-frame sequences only and misses some clones. Where compared with another copy, unresolved V genes explain less than half of these, and the others have no known cause. The DNA was the basis for D and trimming; V, J and clone size are from that table. The sample has over 140,000 clones on record, around 78% of them singletons. Clones ranked in the top ten supply 4.5% of the sample.

Points the paper makes about the study in general: The amount of clinical and demographic metadata varied by source and participant and was provided uncurated.

The clonotype originates from a woman older than 75 with active or convalescent COVID-19. The sequenced material came from peripheral blood.

The CDR3 protein is CSGGPGTQHF. At the DNA level, the sequence is TGCAGTGGGGGACCCGGGACTCAGCATTTT. The rearrangement combines TRBV20-1 with TRBJ1-5; the D gene is possibly TRBD1, with 5 bases matching. CDR1 is given as DFQATT and CDR2 as SNEGSKA, both from the germline V gene (reference sequence). V and J lose 7 bases and 13 bases, and a span of 14 bases separates them. The CDR3 measures 10 amino acids from cysteine to phenylalanine. Just the 30-base CDR3 DNA is kept, in frame starting at base 1.